This entry lists 15 T cell receptor beta chains sequenced from one sample in a study of long-term antiretroviral therapy in people with HIV. With survey level as its setting, the immunoSEQ assay was v3.0. Method: immunoSEQ multiplex PCR; TCRdb's copy keeps in-frame clones and lacks some. The sample shows roughly 25,000 clones, roughly 82% of them seen only once. The sample consisted of unsorted PBMCs, taken 1.1 years before starting antiretroviral therapy. The receptors stem from a woman aged 25 to 45 with HIV.

The chain has TRBV9 and TRBJ2-3; 11 bases line up with TRBD2. The trim removed 6 bases at V and 4 bases at J, leaving 10 bases unmatched. Looked up from germline, CDR1 is SGDLS and CDR2 is YYNGEE. CDR3 length: 16 residues. Here the CDR3 reads CASTLGGTSGPDTQYF. The CDR3 coding sequence is TGTGCCAGCACCTTAGGGGGGACTAGCGGCCCAGATACGCAGTATTTT.

This chain links TRBV4-2 with TRBJ2-5; D may be TRBD1 (5 bases). V was clipped by 5 bases and J by 5 bases, with 21 bases between them. This CDR3 contains 16 residues. In germline, CDR1 is LGHNA, CDR2 YNFKEQ. CDR3 in DNA: TGTGCCAGCAGCTTCGCCCAGGGCCTAGGTGGCGAGACCCAGTACTTC. Amino acid sequence: CASSFAQGLGGETQYF.

The CDR3 DNA sequence: TGCAGCGTGGACCTAGCGTCTGATACGCAGTATTTT. This codes for CSVDLASDTQYF. The V gene is TRBV29-1, the J gene TRBJ2-3, with a weak D call TRBD2 (6 bases). V gave up 6 bases and J gave up 6 bases, with 13 bases separating them. Germline lookup yields CDR1 SQVTM and CDR2 ANQGSEA. The CDR3 length is 12 residues.

The chain employs TRBV12-5 and TRBJ1-2; a weak D match, TRBD1 (5 bases). Germline V lookup: CDR1 LGHNT, CDR2 FRNRAP. The ends were cut back, 1 base at V and 4 bases at J, with 7 bases in the middle. This CDR3 is built from 13 residues. This CDR3 reads CASGLGGTYGYTF. The DNA of the CDR3 is TGTGCTAGTGGTTTGGGGGGGACCTATGGCTACACCTTC.

The V gene is TRBV11-2, the J gene TRBJ2-7; 7 nucleotides line up with TRBD1. V was clipped by 1 base and J by 5 bases; unmatched bases: 11. Germline CDR1 reads SGHAT; CDR2 reads FQNNGV. CDR3 length equals 16 residues. The CDR3: CASSLGSGRGKNEQYV. Written as DNA, the CDR3 is TGTGCCAGCAGCTTAGGATCTGGCAGGGGGAAGAACGAGCAGTACGTC.

V gene TRBV2 combines with J gene TRBJ1-2; a weak D match, TRBD1 (5 bases). CDR1 SNHLY and CDR2 FYNNEI come from the germline V gene. CDR3 size: 15 residues. The V end lost 5 bases, the J end lost 0 bases, and 13 bases lay between the germline ends. The CDR3 DNA follows: TGTGCCAGCAGTCCTAGACAGAGCACTAACTATGGCTACACCTTC. Residues: CASSPRQSTNYGYTF.

The chain uses TRBV6-6 and TRBJ2-7; TRBD1 aligns across 7 bases. This CDR3 spans 14 amino acids. J gave up 3 bases and V 2 bases, and 4 bases lay outside the gene matches. Germline V CDR1 and CDR2: MNHNY, SVGAGI (reference sequence). In DNA, the CDR3 is TGTGCCAGCAGTTACACAGGGGACCTCTACGAGCAGTACGTC. This sequence encodes CASSYTGDLYEQYV.

The V gene is TRBV7-2, the J gene TRBJ1-2; D unclear. Trimming left V 1 base short and J 2 bases short, with 11 bases between. Germline V gene lookup returns CDR1 SGHTA and CDR2 FQGNSA. The CDR3 loop spans 15 amino acids. CDR3 bases: TGTGCCAGCAGCTTAGAGTATCCAATCAACTATGGCTACACCTTC. Its protein is CASSLEYPINYGYTF.

The CDR3 sequence is CACNKQGLRTDTQYF. The CDR3 region has the DNA TGTGCCTGCAACAAACAGGGACTTCGCACAGATACGCAGTATTTT. The genes are TRBV30 and TRBJ2-3; D is perhaps TRBD1 or TRBD2 (6 bases each). This CDR3 is built from 15 residues. Trimming left V 6 bases short and J 1 base short, with 17 bases between. CDR1 and CDR2 (germline): GTSNPN, SVGIG (reference sequence).

The genes are TRBV5-1 and TRBJ2-1, with D possibly matching TRBD2 (5 bases). The CDR3 is made up of 15 amino acids. Deletions cut 1 base from V and 1 base from J, with 9 bases between. Germline CDR1 is SGHRS and CDR2 is YFSETQ. In nucleotides, the CDR3 is TGCGCCAGCAGCTTGTCAACTAGTTCCTACAATGAGCAGTTCTTC. This encodes CASSLSTSSYNEQFF.

V usage is TRBV12-5 and J usage is TRBJ1-5, with TRBD1 matching 9 bases. Germline V gene lookup returns CDR1 LGHNT and CDR2 FRNRAP. The CDR3 length is 14 residues. J gave up 5 bases and V 5 bases, and 4 bases lay outside the gene matches. The CDR3 DNA reads as TGTGCTAGTGGTACCGGACAGGGGTATCAGCCCCAGCATTTT. The encoded protein is CASGTGQGYQPQHF.

This clone was seen only a few times. As DNA, the CDR3 is TGTGCCAGCAGCCCAATCCAGACAGGAACCTACGAGCAGTACGTC. Amino acid sequence: CASSPIQTGTYEQYV. V is TRBV6-6 and J is TRBJ2-7, with D perhaps matching TRBD1 (6 bases). CDR3 length equals 15 residues. The V gene lost 6 bases and the J gene lost 2 bases, with 17 bases spanning the gap. Per germline, CDR1 MNHNY and CDR2 SVGAGI (reference sequence).

This clone was seen a handful of times. The CDR3 DNA reads as TGTGCCAGCAGTTTGACAGGGGGCTTAGGCTCACCCCTCCACTTT. It encodes CASSLTGGLGSPLHF. This chain joins TRBV27 and TRBJ1-6; the match to TRBD1 covers 10 bases. Trimming removed 3 bases from V and 10 bases from J; junction bases left unmatched: 6. The CDR3 length is 15 residues. Germline V lookup: CDR1 MNHEY, CDR2 SMNVEV (reference sequence).

For this clone: Relative to the germline gene, one junction end is altered; a read error may explain this. The rearrangement uses TRBV12-5 and TRBJ2-2; TRBD2 is a possible D gene (5 bases). This CDR3 has 18 amino acids. Germline V gene lookup returns CDR1 LGHNT and CDR2 FRNRAP. Written as DNA, the CDR3 is TGTGCTAGTGGTTCGCCTGCGGGTAGGTCGCCCTCCACCGGGGAGCCGTTTTTT. As protein: CASGSPAGRSPSTGEPFF.

The chain couples TRBV25-1 to TRBJ1-1; no firm D call. Germline V CDR1 and CDR2: MGHDK, SYGVNS. V was shortened by 7 bases and J by 1 base, with 4 bases between the two germline ends. The CDR3 is 11 amino acids. Here the CDR3 reads CASTKNTEAFF. The CDR3 coding sequence is TGTGCCAGCACCAAGAACACTGAAGCTTTCTTT.